These 22 T cell receptor beta chains were all obtained from the same sample, sequenced in a study of cytomegalovirus exposure and HLA in healthy donors. The PCR made use of 60 Vbeta and 13 Jbeta primers. Generated by immunoSEQ multiplex PCR, the TCRdb table keeps only in-frame clones and is missing some. Of some 150,000 clones listed, approximately 10% are singletons. Sequencing was performed on PBMCs. Every receptor here comes from a woman aged 40 to 50 in good health and CMV-seropositive.

CDR3 DNA sequence: TGTGCCAGCAGCTTCCGTCCCGGCGGGGGGGCCGGCCAATCCTACAATGAGCAGTTCTTC. This translates into CASSFRPGGGAGQSYNEQFF. V usage is TRBV7-6 and J usage is TRBJ2-1; 9 bases are shared with TRBD2. The germline V gene encodes CDR1 SGHVS and CDR2 FNYEAQ. J gave up 1 base and V 3 bases, and 16 bases lay outside the gene matches. The CDR3 is made up of 20 amino acids.

The chain carries TRBV5-1 and TRBJ2-1; 8 nucleotides agree with TRBD1. This CDR3 is 12 amino acids long. The ends lost 4 bases at V and 10 bases at J; junction bases unmatched: 4. In germline, CDR1 is SGHRS, CDR2 YFSETQ. The CDR3 loop reads CASSLTGAEQFF. DNA for the CDR3: TGCGCCAGCAGCCTGACAGGGGCCGAGCAGTTCTTC.

Only a few counts were recorded for this clone. The rearrangement links TRBV6-6 to TRBJ1-1; possible D gene TRBD1, 5 bases. V was shortened by 6 bases and J by 3 bases, with 5 bases between the two germline ends. This CDR3 contains 11 residues. CDR1 is MNHNY, CDR2 SVGAGI, per germline (reference sequence). The CDR3 bases are TGTGCCAGCAGGGGGCACACTGAAGCTTTCTTT. Translating it yields CASRGHTEAFF.

The J gene is TRBJ2-1, the V gene TRBV6-5, with a possible D match to TRBD2 (6 bases). V shed 2 bases and J shed 9 bases, with 8 bases lying between them. The CDR3 sequence is 12 residues long. Per the germline V gene, CDR1 is MNHEY and CDR2 is SVGAGI. The CDR3 region is CASSYRGGEQFF. The CDR3 coding sequence is TGTGCCAGCAGTTACCGGGGAGGTGAGCAGTTCTTC.

This clone was counted between two and nine times. The chain uses TRBV7-2 and TRBJ2-5; 8 positions agree with TRBD1. V shed 5 bases, J shed 2 bases, and the junction held 4 bases outside the gene matches. The germline gives CDR1 SGHTA, CDR2 FQGNSA. The CDR3 consists of 14 residues. CDR3 region: CASSLGTGQETQYF. For the CDR3, the DNA is TGTGCCAGCAGCCTCGGGACAGGACAAGAGACCCAGTACTTC.

In this sample, this clone turned up a few times. The rearrangement uses TRBV2 and TRBJ1-1; possibly TRBD1 for D (6 bases). The V gene's germline CDR1 is SNHLY and CDR2 FYNNEI. Trimming took 4 bases from V and 6 from J, leaving 12 bases between them. The CDR3 sequence is 13 residues long. The CDR3 spells CASSGSQGAEAFF. CDR3 in DNA: TGTGCCAGCAGTGGTTCACAGGGTGCTGAAGCTTTCTTT.

This clone has just a few counts. V gene TRBV5-1 combines with J gene TRBJ1-4; TRBD1 aligns across 7 bases. V dropped 1 base and J dropped 6; count of bases not matched to a gene: 0. CDR1 is SGHRS and CDR2 is YFSETQ in the germline V gene. This CDR3 spans 13 amino acids. The CDR3 coding sequence is TGCGCCAGCAGCTTGACAGGGGATGAAAAACTGTTTTTT. It codes for CASSLTGDEKLFF.

This clone came up a few times. The V and J genes are TRBV2 and TRBJ2-3, with 7 bases identical to TRBD1. Germline loops: CDR1 SNHLY, CDR2 FYNNEI. The CDR3 has 16 amino acids. The J segment lost 3 bases and the V segment lost 4 bases, leaving 10 bases of the junction unmatched. CDR3 sequence: CASSGQGSLLTDTQYF. The CDR3, as DNA: TGTGCCAGCAGTGGACAGGGATCCCTCTTGACAGATACGCAGTATTTT.

The chain joins TRBV7-3 to TRBJ2-1, with 7 bases identical to TRBD2. The CDR3 is 14 amino acids. J lost 6 bases, V lost 3 bases, and 5 bases had no gene match. In germline, CDR1 is SGHTA, CDR2 FQGTGA. CDR3 sequence reads: CASSFAGRGNEQFF. The CDR3 nucleotides read TGTGCCAGCAGCTTCGCGGGGAGGGGCAATGAGCAGTTCTTC. The whole variable domain, remainder taken from reference TRBV7-3 and TRBJ2-1, is GAGVSQTPSNKVTEKGKYVELRCDPISGHTALYWYRQSLGQGPEFLIYFQGTGAADDSGLPNDRFFAVRPEGSVSTLKIQRTERGDSAVYLCASSFAGRGNEQFFGPGTRLTVL.

The chain is built from TRBV7-6 and TRBJ2-7; 8 nucleotides match TRBD2. Per germline, CDR1 SGHVS and CDR2 FNYEAQ. The CDR3 contains 15 residues. The junction had 5 bases not matched to a gene; V was cut back by 3 bases and J by 1 base. DNA of the CDR3: TGTGCCAGCAGCTTGCGGGGGGCCCTATCCTACGAGCAGTACTTC. Translation: CASSLRGALSYEQYF.

This clone appeared a few times. This chain joins TRBV20-1 and TRBJ2-7, with D possibly TRBD1 on 5 matching bases. Trimming shortened V by 3 bases and J by 9 bases, and 12 bases separated the two germline ends. The CDR3 is 11 amino acids. The germline gives CDR1 DFQATT, CDR2 SNEGSKA (reference sequence). The CDR3 sequence: CSASVQGWQYF. DNA for the CDR3: TGCAGTGCTAGTGTCCAGGGCTGGCAGTACTTC.

J is TRBJ1-6 and V is TRBV4-2; 10 bases map to TRBD1. Germline V CDR1 and CDR2: LGHNA, YNFKEQ. The ends lost 3 bases at V and 8 bases at J; junction bases unmatched: 4. The CDR3 sequence is 15 residues long. CDR3 sequence (DNA): TGTGCCAGCAGCCAGAACGACAGGGGGCATTCACCCCTCCACTTT. Protein sequence: CASSQNDRGHSPLHF.

The gene calls are TRBV2 and TRBJ2-2, with 7 positions matching TRBD2. V shed 7 bases, J shed 3 bases, and the junction held 17 bases outside the gene matches. The CDR3 consists of 18 residues. Per germline, CDR1 SNHLY and CDR2 FYNNEI. CDR3 coding DNA: TGTGCCAGCACCCTCCGGGAAGCGGGGCGGGCGTACACCGGGGAGCTGTTTTTT. Translation: CASTLREAGRAYTGELFF. Full variable domain (remainder filled in from reference TRBV2 and TRBJ2-2): EPEVTQTPSHQVTQMGQEVILRCVPISNHLYFYWYRQILGQKVEFLVSFYNNEISEKSEIFDDQFSVERPDGSNFTLKIRSTKLEDSAMYFCASTLREAGRAYTGELFFGEGSRLTVL.

The chain is built from TRBV7-9 and TRBJ1-2; 8 nucleotides match TRBD1. Germline CDR1 and CDR2: SEHNR and FQNEAQ (reference sequence). The ends lost 3 bases at V and 4 bases at J; junction bases unmatched: 13. The CDR3 runs 17 residues. The CDR3 DNA sequence: TGTGCCAGCAGCTTGTTGGTAGGACAGGGAGGTGGCTATGGCTACACCTTC. This codes for CASSLLVGQGGGYGYTF. Based on the CDR3 plus reference TRBV7-9 and TRBJ1-2, the full variable domain is DTGVSQNPRHKITKRGQNVTFRCDPISEHNRLYWYRQTLGQGPEFLTYFQNEAQLEKSRLLSDRFSAERPKGSFSTLEIQRTEQGDSAMYLCASSLLVGQGGGYGYTFGSGTRLTVV.

This clone was picked up a small number of times. The chain employs TRBV19 and TRBJ2-2; 15 bases are shared with TRBD2. The CDR3 sequence is 14 residues long. Per the germline V gene, CDR1 is LNHDA and CDR2 is SQIVND (reference sequence). Trimming at V came to 9 bases and at J to 6 bases, leaving 2 bases not matched to a gene. DNA of the CDR3: TGTGCCAGCCGGACTAGCGGGGGGGCCGGGGAGCTGTTTTTT. Translation: CASRTSGGAGELFF.

The rearrangement links TRBV5-1 to TRBJ2-7; no definite D call. The CDR3 consists of 13 residues. With 3 bases removed from V and 0 bases from J, the gap between germline ends came to 7 bases. Germline values: CDR1 SGHRS, CDR2 YFSETQ. CDR3 region: CASSWSRSYEQYF. The CDR3 coding sequence is TGCGCCAGCAGCTGGAGTCGCTCCTACGAGCAGTACTTC. Full variable domain (rest looked up from reference TRBV5-1 and TRBJ2-7): KAGVTQTPRYLIKTRGQQVTLSCSPISGHRSVSWYQQTPGQGLQFLFEYFSETQRNKGNFPGRFSGRQFSNSRSEMNVSTLELGDSALYLCASSWSRSYEQYFGPGTRLTVT.

This rearrangement joins TRBV7-9 to TRBJ1-2; 10 positions agree with TRBD1. V shed 8 bases, J shed 5 bases, and the junction held 5 bases outside the gene matches. Germline values: CDR1 SEHNR, CDR2 FQNEAQ (reference sequence). This CDR3 contains 13 residues. Here the CDR3 DNA reads TGTGCCAGCTCCCCGGGACAGGGGTATGGCTACACCTTC. This codes for CASSPGQGYGYTF.

This clone has only a few counts. V gene TRBV7-3 combines with J gene TRBJ1-6, with D maybe TRBD1 (5 bases). The CDR3 is 14 amino acids. Germline V CDR1 and CDR2: SGHTA, FQGTGA. Trimming stripped 3 bases from V and 9 bases from J, with 12 bases between. The CDR3 DNA follows: TGTGCCAGCAGCTTTCTGGGGGAGGGTTCACCCCTCCACTTT. Translating gives CASSFLGEGSPLHF.

The rearrangement joins TRBV29-1 to TRBJ1-4, with TRBD1 matching over 9 bases. The CDR3 is made up of 14 amino acids. Germline-derived CDR1 and CDR2 are SQVTM and ANQGSEA. Trimming removed 4 bases from V and 8 bases from J; junction bases left unmatched: 8. The CDR3 protein is CSVGPGQGGEKLFF. The CDR3 bases are TGCAGCGTTGGCCCGGGACAGGGAGGCGAAAAACTGTTTTTT.

In this sample, this clone turned up a few times. This chain uses TRBV6-5 with TRBJ1-5; 7 nucleotides align to TRBD1. The CDR3 is 13 amino acids. Germline V CDR1 and CDR2: MNHEY, SVGAGI. V dropped 2 bases and J dropped 5; count of bases not matched to a gene: 0. The CDR3 reads CASSYQGDQPQHF. The CDR3, as DNA: TGTGCCAGCAGTTACCAGGGGGATCAGCCCCAGCATTTT.

This clone was picked up a small number of times. The gene calls are TRBV5-5 and TRBJ1-1; 9 bases match TRBD1. Trimming removed 3 bases from V and 1 base from J; junction bases left unmatched: 1. CDR1 and CDR2 from the germline V gene are SGHKS and YYEKEE (reference sequence). The length of the CDR3 is 14 residues. CDR3 DNA sequence: TGTGCCAGCAGCTGGACAGGGGAGAACACTGAAGCTTTCTTT. It is translated as CASSWTGENTEAFF.

This clone was seen only a few times. The genes are TRBV6-5 and TRBJ1-2, with TRBD1 matching 8 bases. With 5 bases clipped from V and 5 bases from J, the junction kept 10 bases outside the gene matches. CDR3 length: 15 amino acids. Germline V gives CDR1 MNHEY, CDR2 SVGAGI. DNA of the CDR3: TGTGCCAGCAGTCCCGGCCCCCGGGACAGGTATGGCTACACCTTC. It specifies CASSPGPRDRYGYTF.